This T cell receptor (beta chain) was identified in a study of cytomegalovirus exposure and HLA in healthy donors. Study-level results: In the analysis, some V segments, TRBV6-2 and TRBV6-3 included, were excluded as indistinguishable. In a later analysis, V- and J-gene trimming of beta chains associated with a DCLRE1C missense variant, replicated independently. Later examination showed HLA-associated TCR beta chains had greater clonal expansion than equally common others.

This CDR3 comprises 16 residues. V was clipped by 6 bases and J by 5 bases, with 22 bases between them. Germline CDR1 and CDR2: MDHEN and SYDVKM. For this clone: Its antigen is not identified.

Primers: 60 Vbeta forward and 13 Jbeta reverse. Produced via immunoSEQ multiplex PCR; TCRdb's table is partial and in-frame only. The profile shows about 180,000 clones, around 81% of them singletons. V gene TRBV28 combines with J gene TRBJ1-1, with D unclear. What was sequenced was PBMCs. The sequence was obtained from a woman in her twenties or thirties in good health and CMV-seronegative. CDR3 bases: TGTGCCAGCAGCGAACCTCAGTTCGGTACGGGGACTGAAGCTTTCTTT. It translates to CASSEPQFGTGTEAFF.